The next 9 T cell receptor beta chains were all read from a single sample in a study of blood T cell repertoires in COVID-19. This table comes from immunoSEQ multiplex PCR, and its TCRdb copy is limited to in-frame clones, with some not included. The sample carries roughly 120,000 clones, around 76% recorded once. Source material: peripheral blood. Receptors originate from a woman aged 80 or over with acute or convalescent COVID-19.

The rearrangement uses TRBV6-5 and TRBJ2-1; 9 nucleotides agree with TRBD1. Per the germline V gene, CDR1 is MNHEY and CDR2 is SVGAGI. The CDR3 contains 15 residues. Trimming took 7 bases from V and 6 from J; bases not matched to a gene: 10. CDR3 loop: CASTSRTGVGNEQFF. CDR3 bases: TGTGCCAGCACCTCCCGGACAGGGGTAGGCAATGAGCAGTTCTTC.

The chain carries TRBV5-1 and TRBJ2-7; 8 nucleotides match TRBD1. In germline, CDR1 is SGHRS, CDR2 YFSETQ. The CDR3 is 18 amino acids. Trimming at V came to 4 bases and at J to 4 bases, leaving 19 bases not matched to a gene. The CDR3 sequence is CASSPILRTGSSPYEQYF. CDR3 nucleotides: TGCGCCAGCAGCCCGATACTTCGGACAGGGTCCTCCCCTTACGAGCAGTACTTC.

The CDR3 DNA is TGTGCCAGCAGCTTAGGCACAGGGGGTAGGGAGCAGTTCTTC. Translated, it gives CASSLGTGGREQFF. J is TRBJ2-1 and V is TRBV11-2, with 8 positions matching TRBD1. The CDR3 sequence is 14 residues long. CDR1 is SGHAT and CDR2 is FQNNGV in the germline V gene. With V trimmed by 1 base and J by 10 bases, 6 bases remained unmatched. Full variable domain (missing parts from reference TRBV11-2 and TRBJ2-1): EAGVAQSPRYKIIEKRQSVAFWCNPISGHATLYWYQQILGQGPKLLIQFQNNGVVDDSQLPKDRFSAERLKGVDSTLKIQPAKLEDSAVYLCASSLGTGGREQFFGPGTRLTVL.

V and J are TRBV21-1 and TRBJ2-7; the table's D call, TRBD2, has no DNA check behind it. TRBV21-1 is designated a pseudogene. CDR3 size: 15 residues. Written as DNA, the CDR3 is TGTGCCAGCCCGAAAAGCGCACTAGCGGCAAGCGAGCAGTACTTC. Translated: CASPKSALAASEQYF.

The chain combines TRBV27 with TRBJ1-4; tentative D call: TRBD1 (5 bases). This CDR3 region has 15 residues. V was pared by 3 bases and J by 7 bases, with 15 bases between. Germline-derived CDR1 and CDR2 are MNHEY and SMNVEV (reference sequence). CDR3 sequence: CASSLRGRDSEKLFF. CDR3 in DNA: TGTGCCAGCAGTTTGAGAGGCAGGGATAGTGAAAAACTGTTTTTT.

This clone was counted between two and nine times. The chain combines TRBV6-5 with TRBJ1-5; tentatively, D is TRBD1 (5 bases). Per the germline V gene, CDR1 is MNHEY and CDR2 is SVGAGI. CDR3 length: 14 amino acids. V lost 5 bases and J 5 bases, leaving 13 bases between the germline ends. CDR3 sequence: CASSLEWGDQPQHF. DNA of the CDR3: TGTGCCAGCAGTCTCGAGTGGGGGGATCAGCCCCAGCATTTT.

The chain is built from TRBV28 and TRBJ2-1; 9 bases fit TRBD1. This CDR3 has 14 amino acids. Germline lookup yields CDR1 MDHEN and CDR2 SYDVKM. The ends lost 5 bases at V and 6 bases at J; junction bases unmatched: 5. DNA of the CDR3: TGTGCCAGCAGTGGGACAGGGTACGGCAATGAGCAGTTCTTC. It yields the protein CASSGTGYGNEQFF. Together with reference TRBV28 and TRBJ2-1, the CDR3 gives the full variable domain: DVKVTQSSRYLVKRTGEKVFLECVQDMDHENMFWYRQDPGLGLRLIYFSYDVKMKEKGDIPEGYSVSREKKERFSLILESASTNQTSMYLCASSGTGYGNEQFFGPGTRLTVL.

The V and J genes are TRBV11-2 and TRBJ1-6; D may be TRBD1 (6 bases). CDR3 size: 15 residues. The ends were cut back, 5 bases at V and 5 bases at J, with 13 bases in the middle. Looked up from germline, CDR1 is SGHAT and CDR2 is FQNNGV. In nucleotides, the CDR3 is TGTGCCAGCAGCAAAGGACAGCATGATAATTCACCCCTCCACTTT. Translating gives CASSKGQHDNSPLHF.

In this sample, this clone turned up once. V and J are TRBV24-1 and TRBJ2-3; TRBD1 aligns across 8 bases. The germline V gene encodes CDR1 KGHDR and CDR2 SFDVKD. The CDR3 contains 18 residues. Germline trimming cut 4 bases from V and 4 bases from J; bases unmatched to any gene: 15. The CDR3 here is CATSDSGGRILPPDTQYF. CDR3 bases: TGTGCCACCAGTGACTCAGGGGGCAGGATTCTACCTCCAGATACGCAGTATTTT.